This T cell receptor (beta chain) was recorded in a study of blood T cell repertoires in COVID-19. Turning to the study itself: Samples came from the United States, Italy and Spain, spanning acute and convalescent COVID-19. PBMCs, B-cell-depleted T cells, or T cells were the source of the cDNA or gDNA that made up the material.

Germline CDR1 SGHTA, CDR2 FQGNSA. V was cut by 5 bases and J by 5 bases, with 28 bases left in between. The CDR3 runs to 18 residues. The assay was immunoSEQ multiplex PCR, and TCRdb's table has in-frame clones only and misses some. The top ten hold under 0.65% of the sample, which has over 60,000 clones, about 90% seen once. Recruited during active infection, patients (from Seattle) were subsequently followed longitudinally. This rearrangement joins TRBV7-2 to TRBJ2-7; the D gene is possibly TRBD2 (6 bases). This TCR was recovered from a man between 50 and 59 years old with COVID-19, enrolled during active disease. The sample was peripheral blood. Written as DNA, the CDR3 is TGTGCCAGCAGCCGCCCCATCCCCTTAACGGGAGAGGAAAACGAGCAGTACTTC. It is translated as CASSRPIPLTGEENEQYF.